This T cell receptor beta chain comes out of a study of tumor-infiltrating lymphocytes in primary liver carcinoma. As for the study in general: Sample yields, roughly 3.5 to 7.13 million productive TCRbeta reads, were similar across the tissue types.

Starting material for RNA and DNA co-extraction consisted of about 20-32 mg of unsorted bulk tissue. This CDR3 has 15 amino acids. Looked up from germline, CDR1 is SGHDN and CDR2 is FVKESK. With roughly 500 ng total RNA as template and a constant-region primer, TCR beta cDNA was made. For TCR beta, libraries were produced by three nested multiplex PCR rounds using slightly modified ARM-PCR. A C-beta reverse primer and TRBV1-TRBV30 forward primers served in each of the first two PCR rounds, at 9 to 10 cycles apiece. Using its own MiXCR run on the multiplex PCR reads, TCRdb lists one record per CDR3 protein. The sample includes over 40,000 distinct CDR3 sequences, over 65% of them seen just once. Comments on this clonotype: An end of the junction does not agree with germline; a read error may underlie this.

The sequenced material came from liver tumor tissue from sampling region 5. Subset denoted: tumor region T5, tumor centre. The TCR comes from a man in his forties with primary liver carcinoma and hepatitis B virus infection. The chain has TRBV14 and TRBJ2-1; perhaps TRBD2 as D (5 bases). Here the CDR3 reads CASNAVGGSYIEQFF. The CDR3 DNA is TGTGCCAGCAACGCAGTAGGAGGAAGCTACATTGAGCAGTTCTTC. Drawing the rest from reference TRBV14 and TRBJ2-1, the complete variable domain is EAGVTQFPSHSVIEKGQTVTLRCDPISGHDNLYWYRRVMGKEIKFLLHFVKESKQDESGMPNNRFLAERTGGTYSTLKVQPAELEDSGVYFCASNAVGGSYIEQFFGPGTRLTVL.